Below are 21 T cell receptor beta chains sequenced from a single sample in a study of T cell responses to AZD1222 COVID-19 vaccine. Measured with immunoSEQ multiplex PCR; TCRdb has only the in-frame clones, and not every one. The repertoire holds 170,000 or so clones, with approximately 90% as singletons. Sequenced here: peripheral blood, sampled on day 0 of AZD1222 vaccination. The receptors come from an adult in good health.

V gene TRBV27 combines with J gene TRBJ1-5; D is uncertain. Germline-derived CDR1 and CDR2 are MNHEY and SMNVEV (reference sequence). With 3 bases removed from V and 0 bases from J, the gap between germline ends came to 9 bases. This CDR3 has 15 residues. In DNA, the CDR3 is TGTGCCAGCAGTTTCCAGCATAATAGCAATCAGCCCCAGCATTTT. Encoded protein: CASSFQHNSNQPQHF.

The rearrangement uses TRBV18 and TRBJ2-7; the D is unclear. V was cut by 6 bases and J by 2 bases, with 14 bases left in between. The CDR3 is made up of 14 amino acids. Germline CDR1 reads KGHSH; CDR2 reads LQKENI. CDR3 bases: TGTGCCAGCTCTGGACCAGGCCAGACCTACGAGCAGTACTTC. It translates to CASSGPGQTYEQYF. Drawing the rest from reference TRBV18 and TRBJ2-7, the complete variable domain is NAGVMQNPRHLVRRRGQEARLRCSPMKGHSHVYWYRQLPEEGLKFMVYLQKENIIDESGMPKERFSAEFPKEGPSILRIQQVVRGDSAAYFCASSGPGQTYEQYFGPGTRLTVT.

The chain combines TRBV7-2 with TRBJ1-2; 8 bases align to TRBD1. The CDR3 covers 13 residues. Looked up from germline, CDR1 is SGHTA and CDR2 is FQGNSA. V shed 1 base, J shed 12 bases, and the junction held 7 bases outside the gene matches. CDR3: CASSLGGRGHDTF. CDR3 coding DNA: TGTGCCAGCAGCTTAGGGGGCAGGGGGCATGACACCTTC.

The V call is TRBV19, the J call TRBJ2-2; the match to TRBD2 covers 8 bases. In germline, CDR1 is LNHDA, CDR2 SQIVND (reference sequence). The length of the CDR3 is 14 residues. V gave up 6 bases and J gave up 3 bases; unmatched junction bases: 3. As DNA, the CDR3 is TGTGCCAGTAGCGGGGGGGCCGACACCGGGGAGCTGTTTTTT. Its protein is CASSGGADTGELFF. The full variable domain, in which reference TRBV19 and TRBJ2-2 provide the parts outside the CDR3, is DGGITQSPKYLFRKEGQNVTLSCEQNLNHDAMYWYRQDPGQGLRLIYYSQIVNDFQKGDIAEGYSVSREKKESFPLTVTSAQKNPTAFYLCASSGGADTGELFFGEGSRLTVL.

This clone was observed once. In DNA form, the CDR3 reads TGTGCCAGCAGCTCCTCGACGGGATTAAGGGGCTACACCTTC. Translating it yields CASSSSTGLRGYTF. J is TRBJ1-2 and V is TRBV28; D unclear. Trimming took 6 bases from V and 8 from J, leaving 19 bases between them. CDR1 MDHEN and CDR2 SYDVKM come from the germline V gene. This CDR3 has 14 residues.

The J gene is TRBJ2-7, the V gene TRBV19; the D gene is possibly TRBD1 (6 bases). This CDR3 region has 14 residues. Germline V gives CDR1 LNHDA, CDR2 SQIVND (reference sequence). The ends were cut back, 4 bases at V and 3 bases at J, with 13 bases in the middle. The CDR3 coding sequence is TGTGCCAGTAGTAAGTCAGGACAGATCTACGAGCAGTACTTC. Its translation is CASSKSGQIYEQYF.

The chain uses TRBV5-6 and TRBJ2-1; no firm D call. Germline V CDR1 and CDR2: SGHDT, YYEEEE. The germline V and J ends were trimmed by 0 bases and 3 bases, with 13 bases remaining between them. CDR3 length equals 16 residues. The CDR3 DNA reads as TGTGCCAGCAGCTTGGCCGCTGGTACCTACTACAATGAGCAGTTCTTC. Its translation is CASSLAAGTYYNEQFF.

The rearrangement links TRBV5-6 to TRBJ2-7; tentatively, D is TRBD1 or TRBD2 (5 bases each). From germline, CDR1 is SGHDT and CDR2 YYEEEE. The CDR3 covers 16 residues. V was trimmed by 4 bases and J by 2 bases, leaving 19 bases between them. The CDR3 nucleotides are TGTGCCAGCAGCCGCGTCGGGGCAGGAAGGCCCTACGAGCAGTACTTC. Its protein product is CASSRVGAGRPYEQYF.

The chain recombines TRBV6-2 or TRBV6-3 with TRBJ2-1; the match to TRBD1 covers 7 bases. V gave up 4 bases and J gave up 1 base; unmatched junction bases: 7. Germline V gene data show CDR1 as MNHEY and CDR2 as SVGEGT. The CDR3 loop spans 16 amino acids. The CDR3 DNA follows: TGTGCCAGCAGTTCCCCTCGGGGACAGTCCTACAATGAGCAGTTCTTC. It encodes CASSSPRGQSYNEQFF.

CDR3 sequence (DNA): TGTGCCAGCAGCTTAATCGGACAGGGGCGAACTGAAGCTTTCTTT. Translated, it gives CASSLIGQGRTEAFF. The chain links TRBV7-9 to TRBJ1-1; 9 nucleotides line up with TRBD1. The CDR3 sequence is 15 residues long. V trimming: 2 bases; J trimming: 5 bases; junction bases outside the gene matches: 6. Per germline, CDR1 SEHNR and CDR2 FQNEAQ (reference sequence).

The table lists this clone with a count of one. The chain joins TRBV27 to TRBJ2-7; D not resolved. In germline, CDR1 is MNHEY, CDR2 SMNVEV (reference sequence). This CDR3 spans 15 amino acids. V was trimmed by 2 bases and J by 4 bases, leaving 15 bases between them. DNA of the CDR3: TGTGCCAGCAGTTTAAGTCCCGACCTTCTTTACGAGCAGTACTTC. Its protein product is CASSLSPDLLYEQYF.

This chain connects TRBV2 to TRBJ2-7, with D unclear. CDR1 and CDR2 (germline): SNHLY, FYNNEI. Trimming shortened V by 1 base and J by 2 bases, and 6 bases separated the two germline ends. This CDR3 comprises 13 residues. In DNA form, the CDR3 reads TGTGCCAGCAGTGAAGAGGAGACCTACGAGCAGTACTTC. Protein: CASSEEETYEQYF.

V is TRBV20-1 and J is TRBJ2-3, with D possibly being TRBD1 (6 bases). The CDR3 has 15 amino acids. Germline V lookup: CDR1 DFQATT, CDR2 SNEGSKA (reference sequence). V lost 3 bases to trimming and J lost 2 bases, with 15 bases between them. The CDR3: CSASALGALTDTQYF. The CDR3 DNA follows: TGCAGTGCTAGTGCTTTGGGGGCCCTCACAGATACGCAGTATTTT.

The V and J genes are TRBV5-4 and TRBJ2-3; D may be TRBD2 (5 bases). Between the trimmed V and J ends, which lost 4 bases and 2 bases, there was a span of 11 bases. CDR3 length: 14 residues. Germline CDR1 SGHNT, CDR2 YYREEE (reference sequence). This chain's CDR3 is CASSAGSDTDTQYF. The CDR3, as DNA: TGTGCCAGCAGCGCGGGCTCAGACACAGATACGCAGTATTTT. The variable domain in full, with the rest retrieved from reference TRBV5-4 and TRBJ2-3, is ETGVTQSPTHLIKTRGQQVTLRCSSQSGHNTVSWYQQALGQGPQFIFQYYREEENGRGNFPPRFSGLQFPNYSSELNVNALELDDSALYLCASSAGSDTDTQYFGPGTRLTVL.

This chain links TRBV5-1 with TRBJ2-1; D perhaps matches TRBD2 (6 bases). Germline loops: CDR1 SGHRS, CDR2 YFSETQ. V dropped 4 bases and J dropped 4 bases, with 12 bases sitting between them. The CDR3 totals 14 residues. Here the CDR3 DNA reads TGCGCCAGCAGCCCCGGCGGGAATTACAATGAGCAGTTCTTC. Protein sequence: CASSPGGNYNEQFF. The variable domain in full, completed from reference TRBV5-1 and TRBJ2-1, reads KAGVTQTPRYLIKTRGQQVTLSCSPISGHRSVSWYQQTPGQGLQFLFEYFSETQRNKGNFPGRFSGRQFSNSRSEMNVSTLELGDSALYLCASSPGGNYNEQFFGPGTRLTVL.

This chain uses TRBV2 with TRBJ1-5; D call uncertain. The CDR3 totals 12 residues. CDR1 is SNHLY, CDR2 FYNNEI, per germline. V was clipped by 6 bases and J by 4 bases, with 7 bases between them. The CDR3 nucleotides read TGTGCCAGCAGGGCCGGGAATCAGCCCCAGCATTTT. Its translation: CASRAGNQPQHF.

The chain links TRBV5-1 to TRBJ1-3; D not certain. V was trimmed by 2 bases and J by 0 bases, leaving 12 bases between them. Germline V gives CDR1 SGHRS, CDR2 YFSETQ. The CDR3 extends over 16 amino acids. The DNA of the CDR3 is TGCGCCAGCAGCTTAACGGGGAAAAGCTCTGGAAACACCATATATTTT. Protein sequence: CASSLTGKSSGNTIYF.

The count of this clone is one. The CDR3 is CASSTDSGISPQHF. Here the CDR3 DNA reads TGTGCCAGCAGTACAGACAGTGGCATCAGCCCCCAGCATTTT. The chain couples TRBV6-5 to TRBJ1-5; TRBD1 might be the D (5 bases). V lost 5 bases, J lost 10 bases, and 18 bases lay in between. CDR3 length: 14 residues. Per the germline V gene, CDR1 is MNHEY and CDR2 is SVGAGI.

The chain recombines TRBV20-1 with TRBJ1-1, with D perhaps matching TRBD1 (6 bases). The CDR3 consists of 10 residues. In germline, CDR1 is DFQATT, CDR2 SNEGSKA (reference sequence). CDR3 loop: CNPQGGSAFF. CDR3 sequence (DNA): TGCAATCCCCAAGGGGGTTCGGCTTTCTTT.

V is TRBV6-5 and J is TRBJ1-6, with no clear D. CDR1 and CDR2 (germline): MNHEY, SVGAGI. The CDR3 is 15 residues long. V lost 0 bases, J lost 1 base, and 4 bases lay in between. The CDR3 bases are TGTGCCAGCAGTTACTCGGCGTCCTATAATTCACCCCTCCACTTT. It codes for CASSYSASYNSPLHF.

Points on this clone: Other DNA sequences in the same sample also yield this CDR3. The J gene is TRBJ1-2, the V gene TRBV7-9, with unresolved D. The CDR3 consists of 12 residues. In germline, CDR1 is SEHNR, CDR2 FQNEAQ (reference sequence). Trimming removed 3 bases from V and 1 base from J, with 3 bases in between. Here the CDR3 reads CASSLDNYGYTF. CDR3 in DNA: TGTGCCAGCAGCTTGGATAACTATGGCTACACCTTC.